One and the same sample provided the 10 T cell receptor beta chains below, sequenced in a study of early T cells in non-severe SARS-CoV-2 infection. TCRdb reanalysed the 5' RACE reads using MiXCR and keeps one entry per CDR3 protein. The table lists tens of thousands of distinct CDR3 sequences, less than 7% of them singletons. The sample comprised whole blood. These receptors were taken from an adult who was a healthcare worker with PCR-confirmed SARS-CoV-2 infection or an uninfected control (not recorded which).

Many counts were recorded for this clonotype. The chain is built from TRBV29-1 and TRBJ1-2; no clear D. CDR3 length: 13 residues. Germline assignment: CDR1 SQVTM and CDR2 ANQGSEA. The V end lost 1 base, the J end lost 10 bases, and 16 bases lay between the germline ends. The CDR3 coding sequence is TGCAGCGTTGAAGGAGTGGGCTCCTCAGACTACACCTTC. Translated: CSVEGVGSSDYTF.

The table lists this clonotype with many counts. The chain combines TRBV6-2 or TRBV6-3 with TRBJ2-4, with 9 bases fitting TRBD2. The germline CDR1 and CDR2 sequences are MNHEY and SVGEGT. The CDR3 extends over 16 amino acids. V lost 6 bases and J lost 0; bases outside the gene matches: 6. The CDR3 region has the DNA TGTGCCAGCAGCGCCAGCGGGGGGCTAGCCAAAAACATTCAGTACTTC. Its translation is CASSASGGLAKNIQYF.

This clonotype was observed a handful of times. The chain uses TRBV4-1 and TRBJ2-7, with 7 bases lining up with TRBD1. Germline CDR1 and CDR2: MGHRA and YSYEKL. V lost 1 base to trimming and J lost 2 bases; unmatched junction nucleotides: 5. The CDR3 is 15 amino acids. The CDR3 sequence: CASSQGGQGAYEQYF. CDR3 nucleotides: TGCGCCAGCAGCCAAGGAGGTCAGGGGGCCTACGAGCAGTACTTC.

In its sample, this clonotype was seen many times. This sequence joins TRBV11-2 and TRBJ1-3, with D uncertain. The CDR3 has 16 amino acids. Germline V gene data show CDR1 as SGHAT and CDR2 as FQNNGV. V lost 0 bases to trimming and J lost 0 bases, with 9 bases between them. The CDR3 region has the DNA TGTGCCAGCAGCTTAGATTCAGCGCGCTCTGGAAACACCATATATTTT. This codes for CASSLDSARSGNTIYF.

CDR3 coding DNA: TGTGCCAGCAGCTTATCCGGGACCACAAATGAGCAGTTCTTC. Amino acid sequence: CASSLSGTTNEQFF. V and J are TRBV7-9 and TRBJ2-1; D tentatively fits TRBD1 or TRBD2 (5 bases each). This CDR3 has 14 amino acids. Trimming removed 2 bases at V and 7 bases at J, with 12 bases between. Germline lookup yields CDR1 SEHNR and CDR2 FQNEAQ (reference sequence).

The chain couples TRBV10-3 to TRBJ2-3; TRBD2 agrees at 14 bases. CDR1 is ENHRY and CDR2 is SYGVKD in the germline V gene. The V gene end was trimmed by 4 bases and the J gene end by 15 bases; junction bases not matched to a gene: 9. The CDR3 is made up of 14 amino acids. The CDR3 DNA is TGTGCCATCAGTGTGGGACTAGCGGGGGATCAAAGCTATTTT. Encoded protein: CAISVGLAGDQSYF.

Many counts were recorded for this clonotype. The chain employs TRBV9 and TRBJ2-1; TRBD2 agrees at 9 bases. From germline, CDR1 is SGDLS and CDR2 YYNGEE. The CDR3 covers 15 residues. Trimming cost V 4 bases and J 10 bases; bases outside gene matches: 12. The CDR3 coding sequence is TGTGCCAGCAGCCAGACTAGCGGACCCACCAGGGAGCAGTTCTTC. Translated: CASSQTSGPTREQFF.

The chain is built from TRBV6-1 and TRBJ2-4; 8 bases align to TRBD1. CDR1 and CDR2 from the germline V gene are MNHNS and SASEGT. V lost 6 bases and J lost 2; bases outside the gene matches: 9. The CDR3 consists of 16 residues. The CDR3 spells CASSTLTGGTKNIQYF. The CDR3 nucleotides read TGTGCCAGCAGCACGTTAACAGGGGGGACCAAAAACATTCAGTACTTC.

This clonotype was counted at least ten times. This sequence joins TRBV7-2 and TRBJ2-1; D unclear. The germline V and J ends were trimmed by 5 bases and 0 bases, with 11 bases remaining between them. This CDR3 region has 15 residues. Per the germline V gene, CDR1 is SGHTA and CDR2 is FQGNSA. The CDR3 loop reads CASSPGATSYNEQFF. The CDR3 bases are TGTGCCAGCAGCCCCGGCGCGACCTCCTACAATGAGCAGTTCTTC. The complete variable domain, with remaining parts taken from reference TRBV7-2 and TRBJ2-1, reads GAGVSQSPSNKVTEKGKDVELRCDPISGHTALYWYRQSLGQGLEFLIYFQGNSAPDKSGLPSDRFSAERTGGSVSTLTIQRTQQEDSAVYLCASSPGATSYNEQFFGPGTRLTVL.

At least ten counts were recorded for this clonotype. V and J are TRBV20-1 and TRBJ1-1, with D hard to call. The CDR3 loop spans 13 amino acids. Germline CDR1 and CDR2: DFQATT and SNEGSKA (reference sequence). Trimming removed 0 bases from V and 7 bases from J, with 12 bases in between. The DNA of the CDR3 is TGCAGTGCTAGAGATATTAGTAGAGGTGAAGCTTTCTTT. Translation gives CSARDISRGEAFF.